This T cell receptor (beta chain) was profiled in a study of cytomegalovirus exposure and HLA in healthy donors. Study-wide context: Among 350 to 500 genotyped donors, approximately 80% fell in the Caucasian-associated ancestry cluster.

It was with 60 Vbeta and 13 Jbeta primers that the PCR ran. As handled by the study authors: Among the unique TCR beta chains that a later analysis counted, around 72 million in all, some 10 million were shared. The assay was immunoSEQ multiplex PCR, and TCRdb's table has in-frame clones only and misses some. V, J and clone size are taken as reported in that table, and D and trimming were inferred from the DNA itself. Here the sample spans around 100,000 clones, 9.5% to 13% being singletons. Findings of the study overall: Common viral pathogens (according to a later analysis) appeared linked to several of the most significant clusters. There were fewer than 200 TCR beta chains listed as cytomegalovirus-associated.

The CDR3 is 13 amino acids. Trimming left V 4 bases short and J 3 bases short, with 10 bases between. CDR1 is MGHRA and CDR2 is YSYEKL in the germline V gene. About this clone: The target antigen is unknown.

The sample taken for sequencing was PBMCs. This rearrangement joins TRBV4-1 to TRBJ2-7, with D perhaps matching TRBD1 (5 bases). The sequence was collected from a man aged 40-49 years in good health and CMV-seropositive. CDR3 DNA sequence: TGCGCCAGCAGCCCCTACGACAGCTACGAGCAGTACTTC. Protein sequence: CASSPYDSYEQYF.